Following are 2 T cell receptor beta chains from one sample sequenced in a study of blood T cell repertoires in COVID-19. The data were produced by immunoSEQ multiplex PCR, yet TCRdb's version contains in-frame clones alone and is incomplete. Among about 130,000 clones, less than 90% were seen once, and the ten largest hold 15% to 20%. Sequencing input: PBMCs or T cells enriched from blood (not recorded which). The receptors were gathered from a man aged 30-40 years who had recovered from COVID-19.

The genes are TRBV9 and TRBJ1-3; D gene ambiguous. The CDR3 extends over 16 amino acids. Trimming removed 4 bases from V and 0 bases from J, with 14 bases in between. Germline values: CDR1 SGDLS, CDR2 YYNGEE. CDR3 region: CASSPFPGNSGNTIYF. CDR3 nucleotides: TGTGCCAGCAGCCCTTTCCCGGGGAACTCTGGAAACACCATATATTTT.

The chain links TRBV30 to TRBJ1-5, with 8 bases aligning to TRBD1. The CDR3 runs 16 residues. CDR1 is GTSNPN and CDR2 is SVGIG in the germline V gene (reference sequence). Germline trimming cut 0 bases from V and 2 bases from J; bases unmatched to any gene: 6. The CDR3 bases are TGTGCCTGGAGTGTAGGACAGGGAGCGGGCAATCAGCCCCAGCATTTT. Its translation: CAWSVGQGAGNQPQHF.